A single sample is the source of the 3 T cell receptor beta chains below, sequenced in a study of blood T cell repertoires in COVID-19. Data came from immunoSEQ multiplex PCR; TCRdb stores just in-frame clones and leaves some out. The table shows fewer than 300,000 clones, with roughly 88% occurring only once. Sequenced material: peripheral blood. The source of these receptors is a woman in her twenties or thirties with acute or convalescent COVID-19.

This clone was observed a handful of times. This specimen includes other DNA sequences encoding the same CDR3. This chain joins TRBV11-3 and TRBJ1-1; no clear D. Germline CDR1 reads SGHNT; CDR2 reads YENEEA. The CDR3 is 13 amino acids. Trimming took 4 bases from V and 3 from J, leaving 9 bases between them. Here the CDR3 reads CASSSRGDTEAFF. The CDR3 bases are TGTGCCAGCAGCTCTCGGGGTGACACTGAAGCTTTCTTT.

The DNA of the CDR3 is TGTGCCAGCAGTTTATCCGTAGCAATCAAGCAGTTCTTC. Translated: CASSLSVAIKQFF. V is TRBV27 and J is TRBJ2-1, with D uncertain. The CDR3 covers 13 residues. V lost 0 bases and J 11 bases, leaving 11 bases between the germline ends. Germline V gene lookup returns CDR1 MNHEY and CDR2 SMNVEV (reference sequence).

The CDR3 region has the DNA TGTGCCAGCAGTTTTCTACCAAGGACAGGGGGTTCTCAGCCCCAGCATTTT. Translating gives CASSFLPRTGGSQPQHF. The chain recombines TRBV28 with TRBJ1-5; TRBD1 matches at 10 bases. V lost 3 bases and J lost 6; bases outside the gene matches: 11. Germline V lookup: CDR1 MDHEN, CDR2 SYDVKM. CDR3 length: 17 amino acids.